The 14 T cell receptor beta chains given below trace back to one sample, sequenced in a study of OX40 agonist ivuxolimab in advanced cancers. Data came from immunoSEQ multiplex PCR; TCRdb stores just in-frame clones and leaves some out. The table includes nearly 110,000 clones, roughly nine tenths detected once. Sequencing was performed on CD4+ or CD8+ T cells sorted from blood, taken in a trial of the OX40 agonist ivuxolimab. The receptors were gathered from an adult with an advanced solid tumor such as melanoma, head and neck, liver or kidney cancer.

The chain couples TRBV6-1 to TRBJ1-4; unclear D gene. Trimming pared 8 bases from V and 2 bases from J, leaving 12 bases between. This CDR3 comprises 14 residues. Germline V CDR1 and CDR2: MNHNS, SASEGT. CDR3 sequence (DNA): TGTGCCAGCTCTTCCGGGGAGACTAATGAAAAACTGTTTTTT. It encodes CASSSGETNEKLFF.

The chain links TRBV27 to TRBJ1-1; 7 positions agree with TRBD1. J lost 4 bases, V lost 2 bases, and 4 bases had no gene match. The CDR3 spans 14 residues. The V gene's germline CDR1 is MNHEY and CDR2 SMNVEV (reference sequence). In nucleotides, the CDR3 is TGTGCCAGCAGTTTAAGGGGGCGAGGCACTGAAGCTTTCTTT. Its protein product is CASSLRGRGTEAFF.

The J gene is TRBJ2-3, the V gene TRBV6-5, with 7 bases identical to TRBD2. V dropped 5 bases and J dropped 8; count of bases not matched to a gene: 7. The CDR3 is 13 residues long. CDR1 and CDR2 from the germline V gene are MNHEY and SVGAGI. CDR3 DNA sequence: TGTGCCAGCAGTCGGGACTACCGCAGTACGCAGTATTTT. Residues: CASSRDYRSTQYF.

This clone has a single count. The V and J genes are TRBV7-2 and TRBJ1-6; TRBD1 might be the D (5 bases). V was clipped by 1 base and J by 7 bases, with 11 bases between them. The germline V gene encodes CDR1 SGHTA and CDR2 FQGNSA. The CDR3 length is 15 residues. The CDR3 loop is CASSLDQGGNSPLHF. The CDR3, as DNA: TGTGCCAGCAGCTTAGATCAGGGAGGGAATTCACCCCTCCACTTT.

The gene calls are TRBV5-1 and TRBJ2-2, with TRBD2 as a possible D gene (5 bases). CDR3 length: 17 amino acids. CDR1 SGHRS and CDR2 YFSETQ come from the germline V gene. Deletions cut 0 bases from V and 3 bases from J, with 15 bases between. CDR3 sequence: CASSLALRVSDTGELFF. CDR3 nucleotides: TGCGCCAGCAGCTTGGCCTTGAGGGTATCGGACACCGGGGAGCTGTTTTTT.

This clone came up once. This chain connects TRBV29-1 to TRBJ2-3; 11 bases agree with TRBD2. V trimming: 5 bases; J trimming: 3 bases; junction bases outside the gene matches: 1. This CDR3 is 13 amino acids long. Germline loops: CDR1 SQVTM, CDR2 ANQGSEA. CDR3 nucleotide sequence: TGCAGCGTTTTAGCGGGGGGGACAGATACGCAGTATTTT. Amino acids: CSVLAGGTDTQYF.

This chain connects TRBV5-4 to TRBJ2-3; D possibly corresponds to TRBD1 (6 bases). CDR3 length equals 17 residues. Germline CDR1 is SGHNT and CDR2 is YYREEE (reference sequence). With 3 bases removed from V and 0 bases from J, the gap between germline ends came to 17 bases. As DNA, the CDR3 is TGTGCCAGCAGCTGGAGACGAACAGGGACAAGCACAGATACGCAGTATTTT. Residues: CASSWRRTGTSTDTQYF.

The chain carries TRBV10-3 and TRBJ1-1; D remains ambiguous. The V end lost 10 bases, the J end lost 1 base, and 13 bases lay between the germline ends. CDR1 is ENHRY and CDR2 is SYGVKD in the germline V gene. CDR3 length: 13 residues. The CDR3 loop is CASNDLTNTEAFF. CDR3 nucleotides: TGTGCCAGTAACGACTTAACGAACACTGAAGCTTTCTTT.

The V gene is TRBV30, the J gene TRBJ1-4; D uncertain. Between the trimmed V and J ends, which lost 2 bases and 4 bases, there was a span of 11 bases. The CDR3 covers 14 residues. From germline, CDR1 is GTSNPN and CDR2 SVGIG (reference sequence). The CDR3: CAWSQGRINEKLFF. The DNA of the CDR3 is TGTGCCTGGAGTCAAGGACGGATTAATGAAAAACTGTTTTTT.

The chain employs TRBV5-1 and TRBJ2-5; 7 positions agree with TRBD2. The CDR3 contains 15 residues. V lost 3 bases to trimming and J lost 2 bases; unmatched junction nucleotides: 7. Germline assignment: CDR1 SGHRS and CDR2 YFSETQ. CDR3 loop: CASSSRDYRQETQYF. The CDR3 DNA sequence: TGCGCCAGCAGCTCCAGGGACTACCGACAAGAGACCCAGTACTTC.

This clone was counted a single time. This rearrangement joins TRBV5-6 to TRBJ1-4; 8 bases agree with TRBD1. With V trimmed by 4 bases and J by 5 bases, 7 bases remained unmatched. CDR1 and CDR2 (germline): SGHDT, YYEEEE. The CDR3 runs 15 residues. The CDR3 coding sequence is TGTGCCAGCAGCCCCGGACAGGGAATGAATGAAAAACTGTTTTTT. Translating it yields CASSPGQGMNEKLFF.

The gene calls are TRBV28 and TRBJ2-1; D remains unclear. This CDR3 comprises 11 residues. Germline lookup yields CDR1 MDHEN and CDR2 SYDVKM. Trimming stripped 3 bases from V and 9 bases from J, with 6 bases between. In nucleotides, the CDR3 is TGTGCCAGCAGTTTTGCCGCTGAGCAGTTCTTC. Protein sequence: CASSFAAEQFF.

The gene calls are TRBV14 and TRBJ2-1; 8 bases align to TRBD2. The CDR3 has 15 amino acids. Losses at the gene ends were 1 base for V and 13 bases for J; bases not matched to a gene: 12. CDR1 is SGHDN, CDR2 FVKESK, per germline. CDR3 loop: CASSQGSGGPRSQFF. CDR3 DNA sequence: TGTGCCAGCAGCCAAGGGAGCGGGGGCCCCCGCTCTCAGTTCTTC.

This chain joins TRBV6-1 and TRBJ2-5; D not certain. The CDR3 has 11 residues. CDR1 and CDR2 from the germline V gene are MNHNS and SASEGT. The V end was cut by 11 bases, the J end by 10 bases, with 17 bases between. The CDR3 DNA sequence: TGTGCCCTCTCAGCAGTTTGGATCCAGTACTTC. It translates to CALSAVWIQYF.